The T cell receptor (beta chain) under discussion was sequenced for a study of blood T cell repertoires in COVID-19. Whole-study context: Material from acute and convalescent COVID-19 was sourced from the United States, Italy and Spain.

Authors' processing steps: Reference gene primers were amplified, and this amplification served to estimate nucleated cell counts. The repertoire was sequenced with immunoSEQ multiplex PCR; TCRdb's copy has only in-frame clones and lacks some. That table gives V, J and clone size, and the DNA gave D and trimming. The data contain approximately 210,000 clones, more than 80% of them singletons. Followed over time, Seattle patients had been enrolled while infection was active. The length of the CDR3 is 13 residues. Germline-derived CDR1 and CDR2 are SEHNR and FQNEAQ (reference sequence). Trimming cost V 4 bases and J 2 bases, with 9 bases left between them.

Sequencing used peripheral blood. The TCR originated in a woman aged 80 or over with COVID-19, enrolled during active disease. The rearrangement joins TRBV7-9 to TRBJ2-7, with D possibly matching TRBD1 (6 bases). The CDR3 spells CASSSGHTYEQYF. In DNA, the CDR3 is TGTGCCAGCAGCTCGGGACACACCTACGAGCAGTACTTC.